Reported below is one T cell receptor (beta chain). Its antigen is currently unknown. This entry belongs to a study of cytomegalovirus exposure and HLA in healthy donors. As for the study in general: Unique TCRs numbering around 85 million, obtained from HLA-typed donors, made up an early data release.

The CDR3 runs 13 residues. Germline CDR1 is SGHDT and CDR2 is YYEEEE. Trimming stripped 4 bases from V and 0 bases from J, with 7 bases between. Study conclusions and caveats: A highly shared variant cluster was judged a likely technical artifact. Later analysis showed TCR association rates varying by HLA locus, highest for DRB1 and lowest for HLA-C.

In the PCR, 60 Vbeta and 13 Jbeta primers were used. Measured with immunoSEQ multiplex PCR; TCRdb has only the in-frame clones, and not every one. The table records 80,000 to 95,000 clones, roughly 86% of them present only once. Sequenced: PBMCs. The TCR was taken from a man aged 25 to 40 in good health and CMV-seropositive. The chain combines TRBV5-6 with TRBJ1-2; D call uncertain. CDR3 sequence: CASSLGTNYGYTF. The CDR3 region has the DNA TGTGCCAGCAGCCTCGGGACTAACTATGGCTACACCTTC.